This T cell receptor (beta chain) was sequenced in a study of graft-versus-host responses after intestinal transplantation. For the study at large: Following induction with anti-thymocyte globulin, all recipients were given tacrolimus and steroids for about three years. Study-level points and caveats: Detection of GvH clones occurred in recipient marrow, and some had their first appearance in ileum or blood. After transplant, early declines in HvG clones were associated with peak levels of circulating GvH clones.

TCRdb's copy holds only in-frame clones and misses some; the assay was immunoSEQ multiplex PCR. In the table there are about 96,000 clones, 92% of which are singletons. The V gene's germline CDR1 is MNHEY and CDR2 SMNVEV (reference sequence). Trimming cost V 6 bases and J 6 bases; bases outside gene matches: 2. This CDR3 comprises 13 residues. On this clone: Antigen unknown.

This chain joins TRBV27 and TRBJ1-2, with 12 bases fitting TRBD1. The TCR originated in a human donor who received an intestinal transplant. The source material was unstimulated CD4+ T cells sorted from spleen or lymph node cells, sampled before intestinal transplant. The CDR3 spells CASRGQGANGYTF. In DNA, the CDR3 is TGTGCCAGCAGGGGACAGGGGGCAAATGGCTACACCTTC.